These 11 T cell receptor beta chains share one sample of origin, sequenced in a study of CD8 T cells in ankylosing spondylitis. TCRdb re-analysed the 5' RACE reads in MiXCR, keeping a single row per CDR3 protein. The table shows around 180,000 distinct CDR3 sequences, with under 15% occurring only once. Sequences were obtained from blood, either unsorted or a sorted T cell fraction (not recorded which). The receptors here all came from a female donor with ankylosing spondylitis or in good health (not recorded which).

As concerns this clonotype: At one boundary the junction diverges from the germline segment, which might be a read error. The V and J genes are TRBV12-3 or TRBV12-4 and TRBJ2-7, with D tentatively TRBD1 (6 bases). The CDR3 has 12 amino acids. The CDR3 DNA reads TGTGCCAGCAGTCAGACAGGCTACGAGCAGTGCTTC. Its protein is CASSQTGYEQCF.

This chain connects TRBV12-3 or TRBV12-4 to TRBJ2-2; D gene uncertain. V dropped 7 bases and J dropped 2 bases, with 8 bases sitting between them. The CDR3 totals 13 residues. The CDR3 loop is CASKVLNTGELFF. As DNA, the CDR3 is TGTGCCAGCAAGGTACTCAACACCGGGGAGCTGTTTTTT.

This clonotype has at least ten counts. The chain is built from TRBV27 and TRBJ2-3; D is unclear. Germline CDR1 reads MNHEY; CDR2 reads SMNVEV (reference sequence). CDR3 length equals 13 residues. V was trimmed by 6 bases and J by 2 bases, leaving 9 bases between them. The CDR3 sequence is CASRPTITDTQYF. CDR3 bases: TGTGCCAGCAGACCAACCATCACAGATACGCAGTATTTT.

This clonotype was detected ten times or more. V is TRBV5-1 and J is TRBJ1-4; D is ambiguous. The V end lost 4 bases, the J end lost 0 bases, and 7 bases lay between the germline ends. Per the germline V gene, CDR1 is SGHRS and CDR2 is YFSETQ. This CDR3 is built from 14 residues. CDR3 DNA: TGCGCCAGCAGCCCGGGAACAACTAATGAAAAACTGTTTTTT. This sequence encodes CASSPGTTNEKLFF.

The genes are TRBV20-1 and TRBJ2-1, with D possibly being TRBD1 or TRBD2 (6 bases each). Deletions cut 1 base from V and 11 bases from J, with 21 bases between. Germline CDR1 reads DFQATT; CDR2 reads SNEGSKA (reference sequence). The CDR3 length is 15 residues. This CDR3 reads CSARGGAVDSAKQFF. CDR3 DNA: TGCAGTGCTAGAGGGGGGGCGGTGGATAGCGCTAAGCAGTTCTTC.

The chain couples TRBV10-3 to TRBJ2-6; the D is unclear. Per the germline V gene, CDR1 is ENHRY and CDR2 is SYGVKD. The CDR3 is 15 residues long. Trimming removed 4 bases from V and 0 bases from J, with 7 bases in between. In nucleotides, the CDR3 is TGTGCCATCAGTGCCCAGACCTCTGGGGCCAACGTCCTGACTTTC. It codes for CAISAQTSGANVLTF.

This clonotype was counted between two and nine times. The rearrangement joins TRBV19 to TRBJ2-7, with TRBD2 matching 13 bases. In germline, CDR1 is LNHDA, CDR2 SQIVND (reference sequence). Trimming took 6 bases from V and 2 from J; bases not matched to a gene: 7. This CDR3 contains 16 residues. The CDR3 coding sequence is TGTGCCAGTAGCACCACCGGGACTAGCGGGACCTACGAGCAGTACTTC. It codes for CASSTTGTSGTYEQYF. The complete variable domain, with remaining parts taken from reference TRBV19 and TRBJ2-7, reads DGGITQSPKYLFRKEGQNVTLSCEQNLNHDAMYWYRQDPGQGLRLIYYSQIVNDFQKGDIAEGYSVSREKKESFPLTVTSAQKNPTAFYLCASSTTGTSGTYEQYFGPGTRLTVT.

There are many counts of this clonotype. The J gene is TRBJ2-4, the V gene TRBV12-3 or TRBV12-4; D is possibly TRBD1 (5 bases). V was clipped by 5 bases and J by 11 bases, with 13 bases between them. There are 12 residues in the CDR3. The CDR3 DNA is TGTGCCAGCAGTATCGGACAAGGCGTTCAGTACTTC. Residues: CASSIGQGVQYF.

This clonotype was seen a few times. This CDR3 is CASSALANTGELFF. The CDR3 DNA reads as TGTGCCAGCTCGGCGCTAGCGAACACCGGGGAGCTGTTTTTT. The chain combines TRBV18 with TRBJ2-2; no firm D call. The germline CDR1 and CDR2 sequences are KGHSH and LQKENI. This CDR3 has 14 residues. Trimming stripped 6 bases from V and 0 bases from J, with 8 bases between.

This clonotype was counted many times. The V and J genes are TRBV7-2 and TRBJ2-5; 7 positions match TRBD1. This CDR3 comprises 16 residues. Trimming took 1 base from V and 3 from J; bases not matched to a gene: 8. Germline assignment: CDR1 SGHTA and CDR2 FQGNSA. CDR3 in amino acids: CASSLGIRDRKETQYF. The DNA for the CDR3 is TGTGCCAGCAGCTTAGGGATCCGGGACAGAAAAGAGACCCAGTACTTC.

This clonotype was counted many times. The rearrangement uses TRBV11-2 and TRBJ2-2; a weak D match, TRBD1 (5 bases). CDR3 length equals 14 residues. Trimming removed 2 bases from V and 6 bases from J, with 10 bases in between. CDR1 is SGHAT and CDR2 is FQNNGV in the germline V gene. The CDR3 nucleotides read TGTGCCAGCAGCTTACAGGGATACGCCGGGGAGCTGTTTTTT. Translated, it gives CASSLQGYAGELFF.